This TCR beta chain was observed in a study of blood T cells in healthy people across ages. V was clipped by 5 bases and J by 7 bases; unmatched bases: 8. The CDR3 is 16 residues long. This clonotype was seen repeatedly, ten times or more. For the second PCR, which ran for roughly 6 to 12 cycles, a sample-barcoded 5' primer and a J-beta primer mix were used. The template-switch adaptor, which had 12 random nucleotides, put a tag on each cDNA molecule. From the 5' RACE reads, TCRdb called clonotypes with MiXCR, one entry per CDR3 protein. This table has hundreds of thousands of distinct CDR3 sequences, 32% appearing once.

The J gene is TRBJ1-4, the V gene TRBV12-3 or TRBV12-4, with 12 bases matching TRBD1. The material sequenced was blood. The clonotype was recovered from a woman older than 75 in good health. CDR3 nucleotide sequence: TGTGCCAGCAGTCCGGGACAGGGGGCTGGAAGTGAAAAACTGTTTTTT. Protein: CASSPGQGAGSEKLFF.